The entry that follows covers one T cell receptor beta chain sequence. What it binds is unknown. This specimen belongs to a study of graft-versus-host responses after intestinal transplantation. Regarding the study as a whole: Detection of GvH clones occurred in recipient marrow, and some had their first appearance in ileum or blood.

The CDR3 is 15 residues long. V was cut by 3 bases and J by 4 bases, with 15 bases left in between. CDR1 is SGHTA, CDR2 FQGNSA, per germline. The method was immunoSEQ multiplex PCR; TCRdb's version includes in-frame clones alone and lacks a portion of them. The data show nearly 20,000 clones, about nine tenths seen once. The sample was PBMCs, taken around 230 days after intestinal transplant. This chain links TRBV7-2 with TRBJ1-1; D remains unclear. The clonotype originates from a human patient who received an intestinal transplant, so some T cells may come from the graft donor. CDR3 amino acids: CASSFWTGRGTEAFF. The CDR3 DNA reads TGTGCCAGCAGCTTCTGGACGGGGAGAGGCACTGAAGCTTTCTTT.